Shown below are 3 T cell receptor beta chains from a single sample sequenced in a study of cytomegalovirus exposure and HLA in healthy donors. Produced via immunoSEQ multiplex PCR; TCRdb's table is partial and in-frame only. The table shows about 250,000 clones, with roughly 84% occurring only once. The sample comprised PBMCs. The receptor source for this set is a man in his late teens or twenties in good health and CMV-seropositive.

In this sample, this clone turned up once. The CDR3 DNA follows: TGTGCCTTCCCTGGGGACAGGGGTCATCAGCCCCAGCATTTT. It specifies CAFPGDRGHQPQHF. The V gene is TRBV7-2, the J gene TRBJ1-5; 10 nucleotides match TRBD1. Germline trimming cut 11 bases from V and 5 bases from J; bases unmatched to any gene: 9. CDR1 and CDR2 from the germline V gene are SGHTA and FQGNSA. The CDR3 covers 14 residues.

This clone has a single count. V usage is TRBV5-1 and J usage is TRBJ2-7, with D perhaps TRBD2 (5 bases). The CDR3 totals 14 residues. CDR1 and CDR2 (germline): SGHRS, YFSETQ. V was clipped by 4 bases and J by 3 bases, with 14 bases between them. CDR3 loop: CASSAALRGYEQYF. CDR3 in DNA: TGCGCCAGCAGCGCGGCTCTTCGGGGCTACGAGCAGTACTTC.

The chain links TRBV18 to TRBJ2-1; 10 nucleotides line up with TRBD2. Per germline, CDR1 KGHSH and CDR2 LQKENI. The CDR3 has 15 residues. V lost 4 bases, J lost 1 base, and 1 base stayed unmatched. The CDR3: CASSLAGGSYNEQFF. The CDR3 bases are TGTGCCAGCTCACTAGCGGGAGGATCCTACAATGAGCAGTTCTTC.